The 2 T cell receptor beta chains below come from one sample, sequenced in a study of CD8+ T cells in alopecia areata. As the sequencing template, cDNA was produced by extracting RNA and reverse transcribing it. Data came from immunoSEQ multiplex PCR; TCRdb stores just in-frame clones and leaves some out. The sample consists of 200,000 to 250,000 clones, more than 30% of them appearing once. Documented treatment: oral pan-JAK inhibitor, 5-10 mg twice daily. The source was CD4+ T cells sorted from blood, collected between weeks 30 and 35, from a patient treated with tofacitinib. Every receptor here comes from a human donor with alopecia areata.

This clone was seen only a few times. The chain joins TRBV5-1 to TRBJ2-1; D is ambiguous. The germline gives CDR1 SGHRS, CDR2 YFSETQ. The CDR3 extends over 15 amino acids. The V and J ends lost 0 bases and 4 bases respectively, with 11 bases between them. The CDR3 loop reads CASSLGFRTYNEQFF. The CDR3 nucleotides read TGCGCCAGCAGCTTGGGCTTTCGTACGTACAATGAGCAGTTCTTC. Filled out from reference TRBV5-1 and TRBJ2-1, the complete variable domain reads KAGVTQTPRYLIKTRGQQVTLSCSPISGHRSVSWYQQTPGQGLQFLFEYFSETQRNKGNFPGRFSGRQFSNSRSEMNVSTLELGDSALYLCASSLGFRTYNEQFFGPGTRLTVL.

The rearrangement uses TRBV2 and TRBJ1-2; 8 bases are shared with TRBD1. The CDR3 spans 14 residues. Trimming cost V 8 bases and J 6 bases; bases outside gene matches: 11. CDR1 SNHLY and CDR2 FYNNEI come from the germline V gene. CDR3 sequence reads: CASCSDRGMDGYTF. CDR3 in DNA: TGTGCCAGCTGTAGCGACAGGGGAATGGATGGCTACACCTTC.